The clone carrying this T cell receptor (beta chain) was recorded a few times. Its antigen is not identified. Per-sample PBMC isolation yielded at least 7 million cells. Extractions gave at least 5 micrograms of total RNA per sample. The data originate from a study of blood T cells in healthy people across ages. Study-wide results and limits: Diversity figures based on one million T cells were deemed too low.

It was with a sample-barcoded 5' primer and a J-beta primer mix that a second PCR of roughly 6 to 12 cycles was run. Researchers report that a template-switch adaptor with 12 random nucleotides tagged each cDNA molecule. Each CDR3 protein is one row after TCRdb ran MiXCR on the 5' RACE reads. Among some 1.7 million distinct CDR3 sequences listed, under 30% were seen once. This CDR3 spans 15 amino acids. Trimming took off 0 bases at V and 2 bases at J, with 11 bases between the two ends. Germline V gene lookup returns CDR1 LGHDT and CDR2 YNNKEL (reference sequence). The clonotype was recovered from a woman in her 30s in good health. Sequenced sample: blood. This sequence joins TRBV3-1 and TRBJ2-7; D is unclear. This chain's CDR3 is CASSQEPNIAYEQYF. The CDR3 DNA reads as TGTGCCAGCAGCCAAGAACCTAACATAGCCTACGAGCAGTACTTC.